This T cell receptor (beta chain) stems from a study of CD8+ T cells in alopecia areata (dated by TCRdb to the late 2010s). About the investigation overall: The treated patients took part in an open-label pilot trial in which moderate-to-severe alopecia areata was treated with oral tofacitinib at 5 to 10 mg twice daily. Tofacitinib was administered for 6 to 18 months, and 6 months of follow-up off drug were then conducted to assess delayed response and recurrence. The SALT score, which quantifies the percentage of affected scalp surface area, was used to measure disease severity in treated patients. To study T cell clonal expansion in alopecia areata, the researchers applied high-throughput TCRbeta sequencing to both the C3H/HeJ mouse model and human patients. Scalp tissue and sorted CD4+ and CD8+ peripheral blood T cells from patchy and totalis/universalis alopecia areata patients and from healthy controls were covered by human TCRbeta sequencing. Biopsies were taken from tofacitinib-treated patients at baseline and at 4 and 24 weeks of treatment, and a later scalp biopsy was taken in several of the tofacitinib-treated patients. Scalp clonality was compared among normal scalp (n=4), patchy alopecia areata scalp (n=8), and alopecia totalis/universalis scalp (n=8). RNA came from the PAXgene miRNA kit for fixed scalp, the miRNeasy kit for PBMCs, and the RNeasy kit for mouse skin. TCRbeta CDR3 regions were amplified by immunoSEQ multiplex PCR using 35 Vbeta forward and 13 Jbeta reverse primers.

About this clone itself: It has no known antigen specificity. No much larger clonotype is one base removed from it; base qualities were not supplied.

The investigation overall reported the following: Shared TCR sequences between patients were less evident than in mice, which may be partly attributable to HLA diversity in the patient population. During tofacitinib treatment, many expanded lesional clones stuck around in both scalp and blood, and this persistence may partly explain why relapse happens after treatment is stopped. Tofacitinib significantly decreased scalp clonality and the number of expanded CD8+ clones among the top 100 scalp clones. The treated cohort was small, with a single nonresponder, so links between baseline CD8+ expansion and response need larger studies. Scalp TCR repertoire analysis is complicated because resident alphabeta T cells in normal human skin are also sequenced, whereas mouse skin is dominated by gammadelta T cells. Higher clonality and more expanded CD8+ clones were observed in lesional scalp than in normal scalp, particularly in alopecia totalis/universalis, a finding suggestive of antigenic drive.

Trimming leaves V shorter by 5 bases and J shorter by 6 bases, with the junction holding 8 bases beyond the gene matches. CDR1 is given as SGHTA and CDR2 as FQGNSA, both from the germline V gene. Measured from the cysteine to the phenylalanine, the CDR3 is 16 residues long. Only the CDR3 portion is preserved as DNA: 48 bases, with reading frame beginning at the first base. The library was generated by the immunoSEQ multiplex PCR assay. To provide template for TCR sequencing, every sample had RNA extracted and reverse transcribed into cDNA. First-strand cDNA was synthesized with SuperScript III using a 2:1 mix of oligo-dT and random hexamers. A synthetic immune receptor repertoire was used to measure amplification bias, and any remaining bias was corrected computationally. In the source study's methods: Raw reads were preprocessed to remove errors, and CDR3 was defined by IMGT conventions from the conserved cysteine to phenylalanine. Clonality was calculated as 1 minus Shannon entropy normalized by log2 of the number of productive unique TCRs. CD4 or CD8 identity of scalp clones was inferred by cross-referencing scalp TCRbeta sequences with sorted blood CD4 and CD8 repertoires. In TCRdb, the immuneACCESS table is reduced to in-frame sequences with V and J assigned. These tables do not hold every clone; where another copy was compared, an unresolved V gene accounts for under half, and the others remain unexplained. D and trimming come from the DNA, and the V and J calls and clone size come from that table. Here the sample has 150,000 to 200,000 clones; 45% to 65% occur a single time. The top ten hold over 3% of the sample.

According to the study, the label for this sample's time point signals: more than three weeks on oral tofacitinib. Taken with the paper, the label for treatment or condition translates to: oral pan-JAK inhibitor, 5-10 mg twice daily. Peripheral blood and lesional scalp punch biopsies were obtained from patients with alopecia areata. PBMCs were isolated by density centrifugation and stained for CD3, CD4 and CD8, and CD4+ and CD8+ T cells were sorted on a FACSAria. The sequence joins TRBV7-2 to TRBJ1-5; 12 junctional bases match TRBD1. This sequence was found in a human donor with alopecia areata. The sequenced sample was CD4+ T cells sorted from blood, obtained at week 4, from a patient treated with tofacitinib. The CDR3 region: CASSPPGQGASQPQHF. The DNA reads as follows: TGTGCCAGCAGCCCACCGGGACAGGGGGCGAGTCAGCCCCAGCATTTT. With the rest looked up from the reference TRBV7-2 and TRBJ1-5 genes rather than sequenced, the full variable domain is GAGVSQSPSNKVTEKGKDVELRCDPISGHTALYWYRQSLGQGLEFLIYFQGNSAPDKSGLPSDRFSAERTGGSVSTLTIQRTQQEDSAVYLCASSPPGQGASQPQHFGDGTRLSIL.